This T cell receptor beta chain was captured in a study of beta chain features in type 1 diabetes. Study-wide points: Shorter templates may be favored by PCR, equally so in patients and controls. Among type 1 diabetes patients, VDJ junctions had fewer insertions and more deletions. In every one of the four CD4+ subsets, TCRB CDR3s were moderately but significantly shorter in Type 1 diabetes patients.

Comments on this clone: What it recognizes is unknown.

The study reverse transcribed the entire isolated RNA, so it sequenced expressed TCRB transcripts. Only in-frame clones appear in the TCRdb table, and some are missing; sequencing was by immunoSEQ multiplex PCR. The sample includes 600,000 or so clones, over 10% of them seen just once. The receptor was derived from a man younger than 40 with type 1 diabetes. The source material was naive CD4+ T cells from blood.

The CDR3 nucleotides are TGTGCCACCAGCCGAAACGCAGGGTCCGGAAACACCATATATTTT. As protein: CATSRNAGSGNTIYF. The chain links TRBV15 to TRBJ1-3; D might be TRBD1 (5 bases). V lost 5 bases to trimming and J lost 4 bases, with 15 bases between them. The CDR3 loop spans 15 amino acids. Germline CDR1 is LNHNV and CDR2 is YYDKDF (reference sequence).